The rows below give T cell receptor beta chains drawn from one sample of a study of blood T cell repertoires in COVID-19. Libraries were prepared by immunoSEQ multiplex PCR; TCRdb keeps only in-frame clonotypes and omits some of them. The sample includes some 160,000 clones, about four fifths of them seen just once. Sequencing was done on a sample of peripheral blood. These receptor sequences come from a woman older than 75 with acute or convalescent COVID-19. Both conserved end residues are part of each CDR3. D genes are given only for firm matches. The size of a clone is reported for some rows only, either as once, few or many, or as a class for expanded clones.

DNA: TGTGCCAGCAGCTTGCTTAGCGGGGGGGCCTACGGCAATGAGCAGTTCTTC
CDR3: CASSLLSGGAYGNEQFF
J: TRBJ2-1
size: many
D: TRBD2
V: TRBV7-8

DNA: TGCGCCAGCGGACCCTCTACCTCTAGCGGGAGGGCGGGTGAGCAGTTCTTC
CDR3: CASGPSTSSGRAGEQFF
J: TRBJ2-1
size: .
D: TRBD2
V: TRBV5-1

DNA: TGTGCCAGCACGGTAGCGCAGGGGTCCTACGAGCAGTACTTC
CDR3: CASTVAQGSYEQYF
J: TRBJ2-7
size: .
D: .
V: TRBV18

DNA: TGTGCCAGCAGCCCAGGGACAGTCAATACTGCGTCTAGTGAAAAACTGTTTTTT
CDR3: CASSPGTVNTASSEKLFF
J: TRBJ1-4
size: .
D: TRBD1
V: TRBV5-5

DNA: TGTGCCAGCAGCAAAAGTGGCCTCTCCTACGAGCAGTACTTC
CDR3: CASSKSGLSYEQYF
J: TRBJ2-7
size: .
D: .
V: TRBV21-1

DNA: TGCGCCAGCAGCCAAGGGTCGGGGCGGGGACCCTCCTACAATGAGCAGTTCTTC
CDR3: CASSQGSGRGPSYNEQFF
J: TRBJ2-1
size: .
D: .
V: TRBV4-1

DNA: TGTGCCAGCAGCCGAGAGCCGGGACTAGGGTCCTACGAGCAGTACTTC
CDR3: CASSREPGLGSYEQYF
J: TRBJ2-7
size: .
D: TRBD2
V: TRBV5-6

DNA: TGTGCCAGCTCCACTACAGGGCTCTCCTACGAGCAGTACTTC
CDR3: CASSTTGLSYEQYF
J: TRBJ2-7
size: .
D: .
V: TRBV28

DNA: TGTGCCAGCAGCACAGGGTCCAGCAATCAGCCCCAGCATTTT
CDR3: CASSTGSSNQPQHF
J: TRBJ1-5
size: few
D: .
V: TRBV7-2

DNA: TGTGCCAGCTCACCAACCGGACAGGGGGCGAAGTCACCCCTCCACTTT
CDR3: CASSPTGQGAKSPLHF
J: TRBJ1-6
size: .
D: TRBD1
V: TRBV18

DNA: TGTGCCAGCAGTCTAGCGGGAAACTACAATGAGCAGTTCTTC
CDR3: CASSLAGNYNEQFF
J: TRBJ2-1
size: .
D: TRBD2
V: TRBV28

DNA: TGCGCCAGCAAGGGAGCTCCGGGACTAGCAGCCTACGAGCAGTACTTC
CDR3: CASKGAPGLAAYEQYF
J: TRBJ2-7
size: .
D: TRBD2
V: TRBV5-1

DNA: TGTGCCAGCACCGAGGGACAGGTCTTTAATTCACCCCTCCACTTT
CDR3: CASTEGQVFNSPLHF
J: TRBJ1-6
size: few
D: TRBD1
V: TRBV6-6

DNA: TGTGCCAGCAGCGCGCAGGCCTATAATTCACCCCTCCACTTT
CDR3: CASSAQAYNSPLHF
J: TRBJ1-6
size: .
D: .
V: TRBV9

DNA: TGCGCCAGCAGCCGTGGGGACAGGCAAGAGACCCAGTACTTC
CDR3: CASSRGDRQETQYF
J: TRBJ2-5
size: .
D: TRBD1
V: TRBV10-1

DNA: TGCGCCAGCAGCTTCCAGGGGGCACCTAATGAAAAACTGTTTTTT
CDR3: CASSFQGAPNEKLFF
J: TRBJ1-4
size: .
D: TRBD1
V: TRBV5-1

DNA: TGTGCCAGCTCGCCCCTCCCAGTACAGGGGGCTAGTGACGAGCAGTACTTC
CDR3: CASSPLPVQGASDEQYF
J: TRBJ2-7
size: .
D: TRBD1
V: TRBV18

DNA: TGTGCCAGCAGCCAGGGCGGGGGAAATAATTCACCCCTCCACTTT
CDR3: CASSQGGGNNSPLHF
J: TRBJ1-6
size: .
D: .
V: TRBV5-4

DNA: TGTGCCAGTAGCAACAGACATTTCAATCAGCCCCAGCATTTT
CDR3: CASSNRHFNQPQHF
J: TRBJ1-5
size: .
D: .
V: TRBV19

DNA: TGCGCCAGCAGCGCTACAGGGCCCAACACCGGGGAGCTGTTTTTT
CDR3: CASSATGPNTGELFF
J: TRBJ2-2
size: once
D: .
V: TRBV5-1

DNA: TGTGCCAGCAGTAGACAGGATGCCCCCTACGAGCAGTACTTC
CDR3: CASSRQDAPYEQYF
J: TRBJ2-7
size: few
D: .
V: TRBV6-5

DNA: TGTGCCAGCAGCCCCCGGACTAGCACGTACCAAGAGACCCAGTACTTC
CDR3: CASSPRTSTYQETQYF
J: TRBJ2-5
size: .
D: TRBD2
V: TRBV11-2

DNA: TGCGCCAGCAGCTTGGAGACAGTAAATGAAAAACTGTTTTTT
CDR3: CASSLETVNEKLFF
J: TRBJ1-4
size: .
D: .
V: TRBV5-1

DNA: TGTGCCAGCAGCCGTACAGGGTTCACTGAAGCTTTCTTT
CDR3: CASSRTGFTEAFF
J: TRBJ1-1
size: .
D: .
V: TRBV12-3/TRBV12-4

DNA: TGCGCCAGCAGCTTGGGAGGACAGGGCCGTGGCTACACCTTC
CDR3: CASSLGGQGRGYTF
J: TRBJ1-2
size: .
D: TRBD1
V: TRBV5-1

DNA: TGTGCCAGCAGTTTATCGAGGGTTAGTAGGAACACTGAAGCTTTCTTT
CDR3: CASSLSRVSRNTEAFF
J: TRBJ1-1
size: .
D: .
V: TRBV27

DNA: TGTGCCAGCATACCAGGGGCCAAGGTTCAGCCCCAGCATTTT
CDR3: CASIPGAKVQPQHF
J: TRBJ1-5
size: .
D: .
V: TRBV28

DNA: TGCAGTGCTAGTGTACAGGGGACCAATCAGCCCCAGCATTTT
CDR3: CSASVQGTNQPQHF
J: TRBJ1-5
size: .
D: TRBD1
V: TRBV20-1

DNA: TGTGCCAGCTCACCGAGAGCGGGGGGATCGAACACCGGGGAGCTGTTTTTT
CDR3: CASSPRAGGSNTGELFF
J: TRBJ2-2
size: .
D: TRBD2
V: TRBV18

DNA: TGTGCCAGCTCACTGGGACAGGCCCAGGAATCACCCCTCCACTTT
CDR3: CASSLGQAQESPLHF
J: TRBJ1-6
size: .
D: TRBD1
V: TRBV18

DNA: TGTGCCTGGTACCCAGGGGGAGTTACTGGGGCCAACGTCCTGACTTTC
CDR3: CAWYPGGVTGANVLTF
J: TRBJ2-6
size: .
D: TRBD1
V: TRBV30

DNA: TGTGCCAGCAGTTTATTTAGTCCCGCCTCTGGAAACACCATATATTTT
CDR3: CASSLFSPASGNTIYF
J: TRBJ1-3
size: .
D: .
V: TRBV27

DNA: TGTGCCAGCGGACTAATGGAGGATCAGCCCCAGCATTTT
CDR3: CASGLMEDQPQHF
J: TRBJ1-5
size: .
D: .
V: TRBV7-8

DNA: TGTGCCAGCAGCTTGGAGCGGCCGGGGGGAGAGACCCAGTACTTC
CDR3: CASSLERPGGETQYF
J: TRBJ2-5
size: .
D: TRBD2
V: TRBV5-8

DNA: TGTGCCAGCAGCTCCTACAGGGGATCGGACACCGGGGAGCTGTTTTTT
CDR3: CASSSYRGSDTGELFF
J: TRBJ2-2
size: few
D: TRBD1
V: TRBV5-4

DNA: TGTGCCAGCAGCCGGACAGGGGGTAACTACGAGCAGTACTTC
CDR3: CASSRTGGNYEQYF
J: TRBJ2-7
size: .
D: TRBD1
V: TRBV28

DNA: TGTGCCAGCAGCCTGACTAGCGCTCAAGAGACCCAGTACTTC
CDR3: CASSLTSAQETQYF
J: TRBJ2-5
size: .
D: TRBD2
V: TRBV5-6

DNA: TGCAGTGCTAGTCCAACAGGGGTAGGCTACACCTTC
CDR3: CSASPTGVGYTF
J: TRBJ1-2
size: .
D: TRBD1
V: TRBV20-1

DNA: TGTGCCAGCAGCTTAGAGTTATCGGCAGGGAAGTACTTC
CDR3: CASSLELSAGKYF
J: TRBJ2-7
size: .
D: .
V: TRBV7-2

DNA: TGTGCCAGCAGATCCCTAGGAAGGAGCAATGAGCAGTTCTTC
CDR3: CASRSLGRSNEQFF
J: TRBJ2-1
size: .
D: .
V: TRBV6-5

DNA: TGTGCCAGTAGCAGAGCGGGAGGGCAGCCAGATACGCAGTATTTT
CDR3: CASSRAGGQPDTQYF
J: TRBJ2-3
size: .
D: TRBD2
V: TRBV19

DNA: TGTGCCTGGAGTCTCCAGGACAGGATCCTCTATGGCTACACCTTC
CDR3: CAWSLQDRILYGYTF
J: TRBJ1-2
size: .
D: TRBD1
V: TRBV30

DNA: TGTGCCAGCAGCTTGGGGGGTCTTAGAGATACGCAGTATTTT
CDR3: CASSLGGLRDTQYF
J: TRBJ2-3
size: few
D: .
V: TRBV7-8

DNA: TGTGCCAGCAGTGAAGCTCGGACAGGCAGCACAGATACGCAGTATTTT
CDR3: CASSEARTGSTDTQYF
J: TRBJ2-3
size: .
D: TRBD1
V: TRBV2

DNA: TGTGCCAGCAGTTTACTCCCTGGACAGGCGAGCGAGCAGTACTTC
CDR3: CASSLLPGQASEQYF
J: TRBJ2-7
size: medium-sized
D: TRBD1
V: TRBV27

DNA: TGTGCCAGCAGCACCAGGGGTAGCTATGGCTACACCTTC
CDR3: CASSTRGSYGYTF
J: TRBJ1-2
size: few
D: .
V: TRBV3-1/TRBV3-2

DNA: TGTGCCAGCAGCTTAGTAGCGGGAAACTCCTACGAGCAGTACTTC
CDR3: CASSLVAGNSYEQYF
J: TRBJ2-7
size: .
D: TRBD2
V: TRBV7-2

DNA: TGTGCCAGCAGCACCGGGACTAGCGGCGAGCAGTACTTC
CDR3: CASSTGTSGEQYF
J: TRBJ2-7
size: .
D: TRBD2
V: TRBV6-5

DNA: TGTGCCAGCAAGCATGGGGAGAGCAATCAGCCCCAGCATTTT
CDR3: CASKHGESNQPQHF
J: TRBJ1-5
size: .
D: .
V: TRBV28

DNA: TGTGCCAGCAGCTTAGCTAGCGGGAGGATGGGGGAGCTGTTTTTT
CDR3: CASSLASGRMGELFF
J: TRBJ2-2
size: .
D: TRBD2
V: TRBV7-3

DNA: TGCAGCGTTGTAACTGTTACAGGGTACACTGAAGCTTTCTTT
CDR3: CSVVTVTGYTEAFF
J: TRBJ1-1
size: .
D: .
V: TRBV29-1